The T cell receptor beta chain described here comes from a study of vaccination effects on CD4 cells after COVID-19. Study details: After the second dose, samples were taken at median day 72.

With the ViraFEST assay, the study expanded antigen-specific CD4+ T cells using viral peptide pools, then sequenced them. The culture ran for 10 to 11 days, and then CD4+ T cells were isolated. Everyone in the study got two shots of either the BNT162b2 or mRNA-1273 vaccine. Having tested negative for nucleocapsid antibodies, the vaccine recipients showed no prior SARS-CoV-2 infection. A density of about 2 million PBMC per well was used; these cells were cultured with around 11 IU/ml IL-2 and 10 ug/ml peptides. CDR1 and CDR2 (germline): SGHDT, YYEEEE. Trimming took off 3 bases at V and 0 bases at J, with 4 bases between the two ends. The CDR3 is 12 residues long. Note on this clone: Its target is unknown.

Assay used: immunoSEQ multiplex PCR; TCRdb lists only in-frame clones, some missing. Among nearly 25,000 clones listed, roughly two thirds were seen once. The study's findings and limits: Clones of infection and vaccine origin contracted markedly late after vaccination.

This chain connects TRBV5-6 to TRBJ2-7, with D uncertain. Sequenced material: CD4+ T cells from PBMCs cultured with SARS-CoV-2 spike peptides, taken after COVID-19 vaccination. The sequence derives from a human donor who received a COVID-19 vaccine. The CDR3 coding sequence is TGTGCCAGCAGCTCTGCCTCCTACGAGCAGTACTTC. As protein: CASSSASYEQYF.